This T cell receptor (beta chain) is from a study of control samples from healthy donors and cancer patients. Libraries were prepared by immunoSEQ multiplex PCR; TCRdb keeps only in-frame clonotypes and omits some of them. Among approximately 90,000 clones, about 85% were seen once, and the ten largest hold around 14%. The table lists this clone with a count of one. Germline-derived CDR1 and CDR2 are SNHLY and FYNNEI. CDR3 length: 14 amino acids. Trimming left V 3 bases short and J 7 bases short, with 13 bases between. The chain combines TRBV2 with TRBJ1-5, with D unclear. This TCR came from a woman aged 70 to 79 in good health. Sequenced sample: blood. The CDR3 DNA sequence: TGTGCCAGCAGTGAGTCCGGGCTGAACCAGCCCCAGCATTTT. Translating gives CASSESGLNQPQHF. The whole variable domain, remainder taken from reference TRBV2 and TRBJ1-5, is EPEVTQTPSHQVTQMGQEVILRCVPISNHLYFYWYRQILGQKVEFLVSFYNNEISEKSEIFDDQFSVERPDGSNFTLKIRSTKLEDSAMYFCASSESGLNQPQHFGDGTRLSIL.